The rows below give T cell receptor beta chains drawn from one sample of a study of blood T cell repertoires in COVID-19. Clones were sequenced by immunoSEQ multiplex PCR, and TCRdb holds only the in-frame ones, with some missing. The data hold 300,000 to 400,000 clones, with around 90% observed a single time. The sequencing sample was made of PBMCs or T cells enriched from blood (not recorded which). The receptor source for this set is a man aged 30 to 39 who had recovered from COVID-19. Both conserved end residues are part of each CDR3. A D gene is named only where the DNA matches it firmly. Only some rows state a clone size, as once, few, many or a class for expanded clones.

once	13	TRBV5-6	TRBD1	TRBJ1-1	CASSLSGGPEAFF	TGTGCCAGCAGCTTATCAGGGGGCCCTGAAGCTTTCTTT
NA	17	TRBV10-3	NA	TRBJ2-3	CAISGIRGSGVSDTQYF	TGTGCCATCAGTGGCATTAGGGGGTCAGGGGTGTCAGATACGCAGTATTTT
NA	13	TRBV5-1	NA	TRBJ2-7	CASSLAQQSEQYF	TGCGCCAGCAGCTTGGCCCAACAGTCCGAGCAGTACTTC
NA	14	TRBV2	TRBD1	TRBJ1-4	CASSPPGQNEKLFF	TGTGCCAGCAGTCCACCGGGACAGAATGAAAAACTGTTTTTT
NA	14	TRBV5-1	TRBD1	TRBJ2-7	CASSRTGGQYEQYF	TGCGCCAGCAGCCGGACAGGGGGCCAATACGAGCAGTACTTC
NA	18	TRBV24-1	NA	TRBJ2-5	CATSDSIEEGVTRETQYF	TGTGCCACCAGTGATTCGATCGAGGAGGGTGTAACGCGAGAGACCCAGTACTTC
once	17	TRBV28	NA	TRBJ1-1	CASSKAWGGGRGTEAFF	TGTGCCAGCAGTAAGGCCTGGGGTGGGGGCAGGGGCACTGAAGCTTTCTTT
NA	15	TRBV7-8	NA	TRBJ2-7	CASSSGHVASYEQYF	TGTGCCAGCAGCTCAGGTCATGTCGCCTCCTACGAGCAGTACTTC
NA	15	TRBV7-9	NA	TRBJ2-2	CASIPGEFSTGELFF	TGTGCCTCAATTCCCGGGGAGTTCAGCACCGGGGAGCTGTTTTTT
NA	15	TRBV5-6	TRBD2	TRBJ2-1	CASSSTGLEYNEQFF	TGTGCCAGCAGCAGTACGGGACTAGAGTACAATGAGCAGTTCTTC
NA	19	TRBV10-1	NA	TRBJ2-3	CASSEYKQTKPTSTDTQYF	TGCGCCAGCAGTGAGTATAAACAAACCAAACCCACCAGCACAGATACGCAGTATTTT
NA	16	TRBV5-1	TRBD1	TRBJ2-3	CASSLEGGQGRDTQYF	TGCGCCAGCAGCTTGGAAGGGGGACAGGGACGAGATACGCAGTATTTT
NA	15	TRBV27	NA	TRBJ1-5	CASSHFGTSNQPQHF	TGTGCCAGCAGCCATTTCGGGACAAGCAATCAGCCCCAGCATTTT
NA	15	TRBV27	NA	TRBJ2-7	CASSLSWRVTYEQYF	TGTGCCAGCAGTTTAAGTTGGAGGGTCACCTACGAGCAGTACTTC
once	16	TRBV7-9	NA	TRBJ2-2	CASSFFFVTNTGELFF	TGTGCCAGCAGCTTTTTTTTTGTAACGAACACCGGGGAGCTGTTTTTT
NA	14	TRBV5-4	NA	TRBJ2-5	CASSLGQYQETQYF	TGTGCCAGCAGCTTGGGGCAGTACCAAGAGACCCAGTACTTC
NA	13	TRBV28	NA	TRBJ1-2	CASSFGQFYGYTF	TGTGCCAGCAGTTTCGGACAGTTCTATGGCTACACCTTC
NA	15	TRBV18	NA	TRBJ2-5	CASSSIQGIPETQYF	TGTGCCAGCTCATCAATCCAGGGGATCCCAGAGACCCAGTACTTC
once	13	TRBV28	NA	TRBJ2-5	CASREGGLETQYF	TGTGCCAGCAGAGAGGGGGGGCTGGAGACCCAGTACTTC
NA	15	TRBV28	TRBD1	TRBJ1-3	CASSLGTGGRDTIYF	TGTGCCAGCAGTTTAGGGACAGGGGGCCGCGACACCATATATTTT
NA	11	TRBV28	NA	TRBJ1-1	CASSLRVEAFF	TGTGCCAGCAGTTTACGAGTTGAAGCTTTCTTT
NA	14	TRBV14	NA	TRBJ1-6	CASRTDSNNSPLHF	TGTGCCAGCAGAACGGACAGCAATAATTCACCCCTCCACTTT
NA	14	TRBV9	NA	TRBJ1-5	CASSGRDGYQPQHF	TGTGCCAGCAGCGGGCGGGACGGGTATCAGCCCCAGCATTTT
NA	13	TRBV28	TRBD1	TRBJ1-4	CATVDRGSEKLFF	TGTGCCACCGTGGACAGGGGATCAGAAAAACTGTTTTTT
NA	15	TRBV7-2	TRBD1	TRBJ1-5	CASSLVEGAWQPQHF	TGTGCCAGCAGCTTAGTAGAGGGGGCTTGGCAGCCCCAGCATTTT
NA	15	TRBV11-2	TRBD1	TRBJ1-2	CASSYGTGGYYGYTF	TGTGCCAGCAGCTATGGGACAGGGGGTTACTATGGCTACACCTTC
few	14	TRBV28	NA	TRBJ2-1	CASSLTGQSGEQFF	TGTGCCAGCAGTTTAACGGGTCAGTCGGGTGAGCAGTTCTTC
NA	14	TRBV19	NA	TRBJ2-2	CASSGAQGPGELFF	TGTGCCAGTAGTGGAGCGCAGGGTCCCGGGGAGCTGTTTTTT
NA	17	TRBV7-9	TRBD2	TRBJ2-3	CASSSIGLASGTDTQYF	TGTGCCAGCAGCTCCATTGGACTAGCGAGTGGCACAGATACGCAGTATTTT
NA	14	TRBV6-5	TRBD1	TRBJ2-7	CASRWDRGSNEQYF	TGTGCCAGCAGATGGGACAGGGGATCCAACGAGCAGTACTTC
NA	13	TRBV11-3	NA	TRBJ1-1	CASSLDLNTEAFF	TGTGCCAGCAGCTTGGACTTGAACACTGAAGCTTTCTTT
NA	13	TRBV7-3	NA	TRBJ2-5	CASSFRPGETQYF	TGTGCCAGCAGCTTCCGGCCGGGAGAGACCCAGTACTTC
NA	15	TRBV21-1	NA	TRBJ2-7	CASSKGGGKEDEQYF	TGTGCCAGCAGCAAAGGAGGCGGGAAGGAGGACGAGCAGTACTTC
NA	12	TRBV28	NA	TRBJ1-1	CASSFVNTEAFF	TGTGCCAGCAGTTTCGTGAACACTGAAGCTTTCTTT
NA	14	TRBV15	NA	TRBJ2-1	CATTQTSISNEQFF	TGTGCCACCACTCAAACTAGCATCAGCAATGAGCAGTTCTTC
NA	15	TRBV13	NA	TRBJ1-2	CASSLGQAPNYGYTF	TGTGCCAGCAGCTTAGGACAGGCGCCTAACTATGGCTACACCTTC
NA	12	TRBV2	NA	TRBJ1-3	CASSRGGNTIYF	TGTGCCAGCAGCAGGGGTGGAAACACCATATATTTT
NA	16	TRBV19	TRBD2	TRBJ2-5	CASSISGGGAWETQYF	TGTGCCAGTAGTATTTCTGGCGGGGGGGCATGGGAGACCCAGTACTTC
few	12	TRBV12-3/TRBV12-4	NA	TRBJ1-6	CASSPGNSPLHF	TGTGCCAGCAGCCCGGGGAATTCACCCCTCCACTTT
once	15	TRBV3-1/TRBV3-2	NA	TRBJ1-4	CASSQDGGAYEKLFF	TGTGCCAGCAGCCAAGATGGGGGCGCCTATGAAAAACTGTTTTTT
once	15	TRBV21-1	NA	TRBJ2-7	CASSKVRDRGHEQYF	TGTGCCAGCAGCAAAGTAAGGGACAGGGGCCACGAGCAGTACTTC
NA	17	TRBV19	TRBD1	TRBJ2-3	CASSMQKGTGVEDTQYF	TGTGCCAGTAGTATGCAGAAAGGGACAGGGGTGGAAGATACGCAGTATTTT
NA	15	TRBV5-4	TRBD2	TRBJ2-7	CASSLGTSGTYEQYF	TGTGCCAGCAGCTTGGGAACTAGCGGGACCTACGAGCAGTACTTC
NA	15	TRBV28	NA	TRBJ2-2	CASSWRGPNTGELFF	TGTGCCAGCAGTTGGAGGGGGCCGAACACCGGGGAGCTGTTTTTT
NA	17	TRBV9	NA	TRBJ1-6	CASSPGQFRSYNSPLHF	TGTGCCAGCAGCCCCGGACAGTTTCGCTCCTATAATTCACCCCTCCACTTT
NA	14	TRBV4-2	NA	TRBJ2-7	CASSQEGLGDEQYF	TGTGCCAGCAGCCAAGAGGGGCTAGGCGACGAGCAGTACTTC
NA	17	TRBV2	TRBD1	TRBJ1-5	CASSERGTGRSNQPQHF	TGTGCCAGCAGTGAAAGGGGGACAGGGAGATCCAATCAGCCCCAGCATTTT